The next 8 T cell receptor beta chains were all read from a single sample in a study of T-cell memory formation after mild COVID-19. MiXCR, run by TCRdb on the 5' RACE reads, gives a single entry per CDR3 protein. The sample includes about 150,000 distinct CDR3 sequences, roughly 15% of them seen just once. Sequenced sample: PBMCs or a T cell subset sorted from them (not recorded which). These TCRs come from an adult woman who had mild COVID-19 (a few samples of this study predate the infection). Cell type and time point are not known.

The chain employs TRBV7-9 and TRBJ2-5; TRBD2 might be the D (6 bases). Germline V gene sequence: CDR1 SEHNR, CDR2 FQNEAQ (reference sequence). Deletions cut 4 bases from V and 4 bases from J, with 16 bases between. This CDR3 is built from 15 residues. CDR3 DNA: TGTGCCAGCAGCTATAACAACATGGGAGGAGAGACCCAGTACTTC. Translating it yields CASSYNNMGGETQYF.

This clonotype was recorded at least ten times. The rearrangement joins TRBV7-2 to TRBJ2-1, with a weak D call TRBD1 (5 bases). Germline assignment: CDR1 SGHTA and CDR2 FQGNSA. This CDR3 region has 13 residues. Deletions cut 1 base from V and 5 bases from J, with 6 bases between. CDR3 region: CASSLGQNNEQFF. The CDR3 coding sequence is TGTGCCAGCAGCTTAGGACAGAACAATGAGCAGTTCTTC.

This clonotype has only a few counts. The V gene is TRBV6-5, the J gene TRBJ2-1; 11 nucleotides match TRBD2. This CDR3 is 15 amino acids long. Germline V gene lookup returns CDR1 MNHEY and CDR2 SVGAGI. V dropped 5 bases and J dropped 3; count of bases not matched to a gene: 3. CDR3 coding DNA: TGTGCCAGCAGTCAACTAGCGGGAGACTACAATGAGCAGTTCTTC. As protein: CASSQLAGDYNEQFF.

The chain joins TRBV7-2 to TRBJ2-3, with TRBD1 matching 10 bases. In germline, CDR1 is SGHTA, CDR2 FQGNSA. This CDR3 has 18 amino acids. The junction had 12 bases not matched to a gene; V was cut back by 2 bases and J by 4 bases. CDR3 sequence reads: CASSLPGQGIYSADTQYF. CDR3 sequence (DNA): TGTGCCAGCAGCTTACCGGGACAGGGGATTTATAGCGCAGATACGCAGTATTTT.

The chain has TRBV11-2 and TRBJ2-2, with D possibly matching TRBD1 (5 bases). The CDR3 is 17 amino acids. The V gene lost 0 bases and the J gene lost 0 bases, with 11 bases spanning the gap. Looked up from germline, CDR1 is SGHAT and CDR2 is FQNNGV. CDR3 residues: CASSLDLWGPNTGELFF. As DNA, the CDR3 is TGTGCCAGCAGCTTAGATCTCTGGGGCCCGAACACCGGGGAGCTGTTTTTT.

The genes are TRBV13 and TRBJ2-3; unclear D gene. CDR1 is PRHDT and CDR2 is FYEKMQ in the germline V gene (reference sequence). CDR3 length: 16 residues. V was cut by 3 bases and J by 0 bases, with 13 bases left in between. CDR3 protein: CASSLFESPSTDTQYF. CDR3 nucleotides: TGTGCCAGCAGCTTGTTTGAGTCCCCTAGCACAGATACGCAGTATTTT.

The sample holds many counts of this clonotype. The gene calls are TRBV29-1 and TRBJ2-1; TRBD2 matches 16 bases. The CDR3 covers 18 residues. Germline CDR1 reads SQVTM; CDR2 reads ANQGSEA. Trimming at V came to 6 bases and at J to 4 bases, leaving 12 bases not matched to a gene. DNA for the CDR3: TGCAGCGTCCTGGGACTAGCGGGGGGGCCTCACGGATACAATGAGCAGTTCTTC. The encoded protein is CSVLGLAGGPHGYNEQFF.

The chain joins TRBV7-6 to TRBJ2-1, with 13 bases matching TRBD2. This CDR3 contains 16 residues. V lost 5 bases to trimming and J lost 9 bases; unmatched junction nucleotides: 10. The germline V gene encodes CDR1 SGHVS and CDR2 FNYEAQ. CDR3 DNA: TGTGCCAGCAGCCCCACACTAGCGGGGGGGGGGCCTGAGCAGTTCTTC. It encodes CASSPTLAGGGPEQFF.